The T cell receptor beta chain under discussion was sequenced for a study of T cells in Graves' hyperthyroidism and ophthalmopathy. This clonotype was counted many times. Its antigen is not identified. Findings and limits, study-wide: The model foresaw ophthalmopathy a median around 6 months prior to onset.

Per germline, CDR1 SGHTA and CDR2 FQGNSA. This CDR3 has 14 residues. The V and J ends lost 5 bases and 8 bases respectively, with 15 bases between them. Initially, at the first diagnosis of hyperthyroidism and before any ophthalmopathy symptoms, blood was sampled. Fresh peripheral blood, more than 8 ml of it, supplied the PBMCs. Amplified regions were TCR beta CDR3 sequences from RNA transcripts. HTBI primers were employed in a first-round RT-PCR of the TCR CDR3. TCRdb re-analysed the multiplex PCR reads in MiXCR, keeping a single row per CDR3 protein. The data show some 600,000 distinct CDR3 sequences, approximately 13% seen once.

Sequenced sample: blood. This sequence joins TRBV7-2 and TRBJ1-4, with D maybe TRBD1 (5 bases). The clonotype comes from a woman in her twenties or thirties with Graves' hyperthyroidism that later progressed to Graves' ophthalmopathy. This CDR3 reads CASSRYGAGEKLFF. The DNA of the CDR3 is TGTGCCAGCAGCCGCTATGGGGCAGGGGAAAAACTGTTTTTT.